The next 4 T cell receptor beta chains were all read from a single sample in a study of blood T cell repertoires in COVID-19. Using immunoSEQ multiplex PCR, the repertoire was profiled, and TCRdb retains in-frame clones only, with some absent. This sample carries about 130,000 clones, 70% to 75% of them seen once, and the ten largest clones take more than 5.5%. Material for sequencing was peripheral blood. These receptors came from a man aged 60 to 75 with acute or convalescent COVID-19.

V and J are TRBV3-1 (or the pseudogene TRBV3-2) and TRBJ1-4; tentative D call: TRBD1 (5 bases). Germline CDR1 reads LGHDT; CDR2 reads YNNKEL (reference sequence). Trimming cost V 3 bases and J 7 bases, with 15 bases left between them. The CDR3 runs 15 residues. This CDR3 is CASSQAGARGEKLFF. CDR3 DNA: TGTGCCAGCAGCCAGGCTGGGGCGCGGGGTGAAAAACTGTTTTTT.

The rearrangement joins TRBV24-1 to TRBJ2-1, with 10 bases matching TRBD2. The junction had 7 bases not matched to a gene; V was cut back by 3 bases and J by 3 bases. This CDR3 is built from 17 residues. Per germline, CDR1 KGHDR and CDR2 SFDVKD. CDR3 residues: CATSDGIAGGHYNEQFF. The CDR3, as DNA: TGTGCCACCAGTGATGGGATAGCGGGGGGCCACTACAATGAGCAGTTCTTC.

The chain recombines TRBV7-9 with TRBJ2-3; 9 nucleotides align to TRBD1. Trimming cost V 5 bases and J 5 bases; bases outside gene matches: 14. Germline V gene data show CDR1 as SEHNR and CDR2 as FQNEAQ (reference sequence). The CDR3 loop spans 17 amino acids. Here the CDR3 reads CASSARDRVLLRDTQYF. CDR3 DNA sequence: TGTGCCAGCAGCGCCCGGGACAGGGTCCTCCTTAGAGATACGCAGTATTTT.

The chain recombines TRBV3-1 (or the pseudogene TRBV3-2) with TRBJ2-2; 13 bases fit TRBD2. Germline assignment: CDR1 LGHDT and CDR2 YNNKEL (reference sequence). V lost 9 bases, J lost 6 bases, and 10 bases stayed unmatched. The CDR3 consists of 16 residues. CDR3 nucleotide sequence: TGTGCCAGTCGCCCCGGGACTAGCGGGATGGCCGGGGAGCTGTTTTTT. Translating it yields CASRPGTSGMAGELFF.